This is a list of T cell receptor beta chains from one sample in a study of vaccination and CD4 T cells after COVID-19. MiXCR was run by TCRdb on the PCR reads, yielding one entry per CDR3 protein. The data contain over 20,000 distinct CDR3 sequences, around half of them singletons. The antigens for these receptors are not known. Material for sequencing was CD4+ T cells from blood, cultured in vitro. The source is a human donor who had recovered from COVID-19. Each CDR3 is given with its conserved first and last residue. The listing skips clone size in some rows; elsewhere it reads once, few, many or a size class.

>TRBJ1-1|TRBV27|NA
CASSLRQNTEAFF
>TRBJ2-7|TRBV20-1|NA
CSASYGGPLYEQYF
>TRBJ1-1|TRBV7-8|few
CASSLDPGVTEAFF
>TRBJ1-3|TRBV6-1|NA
CASSAQGFSGNTIYF
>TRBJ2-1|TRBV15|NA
CATSRDLSEGLRFNEQFF
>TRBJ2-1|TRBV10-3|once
CAISGDRNYNEQFF
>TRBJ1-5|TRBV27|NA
CASRQGGGGQPQHF
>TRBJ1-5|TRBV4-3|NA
CASSQDSRANQPQHF
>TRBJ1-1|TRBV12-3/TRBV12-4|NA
CASSPAVRAEAFF
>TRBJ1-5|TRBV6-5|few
CASSYAFNQPQHF
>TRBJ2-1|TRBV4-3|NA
CASSQESETSVHEQFF
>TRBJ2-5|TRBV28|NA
CASSLRARGQGTQYF
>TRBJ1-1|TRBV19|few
CASSQGADTEAFF
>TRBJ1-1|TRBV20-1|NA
CSANPFGTNTEAFF
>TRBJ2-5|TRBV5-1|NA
CASSLGVSGSQETQYF
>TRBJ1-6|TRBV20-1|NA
CSARTEALNSPLHF
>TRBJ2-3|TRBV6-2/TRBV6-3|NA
CASSYGSTDTQYF
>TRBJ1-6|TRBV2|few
CASSAGGSYNSPLHF
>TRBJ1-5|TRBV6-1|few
CASSPGTPNNQPQHF
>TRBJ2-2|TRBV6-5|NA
CASSYRGGGTNTGELFF
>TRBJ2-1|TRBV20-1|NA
CSARFTSGINEQFF
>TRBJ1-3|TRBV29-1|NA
CSVAANSGNTIYF
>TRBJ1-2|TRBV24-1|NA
CATSDHYGYTF
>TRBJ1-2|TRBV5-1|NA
CASRLVTGIYDYTF
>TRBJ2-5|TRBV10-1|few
CASPDQRGWSGVGYF
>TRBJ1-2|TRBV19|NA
CASSAQGTNYGYTF
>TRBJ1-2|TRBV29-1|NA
CSVDPYRDRGYGYTF
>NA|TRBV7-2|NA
CASSLLATEQYF
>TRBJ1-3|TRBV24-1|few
CATSDSFSGNTIYF
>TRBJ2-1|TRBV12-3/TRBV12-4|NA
CASSFAGGPGEQFF
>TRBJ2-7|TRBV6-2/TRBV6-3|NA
CASTRPPYEQYF
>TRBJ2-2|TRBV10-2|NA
CASSPQGAGAGELFF
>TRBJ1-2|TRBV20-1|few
CSARDAKQGVYGYTF
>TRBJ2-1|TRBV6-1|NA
CASSPLAGSYNEQFF
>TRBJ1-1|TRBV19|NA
CATTRGRNTEAFF
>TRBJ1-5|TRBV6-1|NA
CASRARTGGAIQPQHF
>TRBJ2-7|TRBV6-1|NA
CASRTGAAWTSGYYEQYF
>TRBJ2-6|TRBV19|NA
CASSVGQFSGANVLTF